These 8 T cell receptor beta chains were all obtained from the same sample, sequenced in a study of long-term antiretroviral therapy in people with HIV. Runs used v3.0 of the immunoSEQ assay and were done at survey level. TCRdb's copy holds only in-frame clones and misses some; the assay was immunoSEQ multiplex PCR. The data contain about 16,000 clones, about 80% of them singletons. The sequencing here drew on unsorted PBMCs, taken 0.1 years after starting antiretroviral therapy. The source is a man younger than 35 with HIV.

There are a few counts of this clone. V usage is TRBV5-1 and J usage is TRBJ1-1; TRBD1 is a possible D gene (5 bases). Germline V gene data show CDR1 as SGHRS and CDR2 as YFSETQ. This CDR3 region has 16 residues. The V gene lost 6 bases and the J gene lost 4 bases, with 22 bases spanning the gap. CDR3 region: CASNTDSPGRGTEAFF. The CDR3 coding sequence is TGCGCCAGCAACACAGATTCCCCAGGGCGGGGCACTGAAGCTTTCTTT.

This chain links TRBV18 with TRBJ2-7; perhaps TRBD1 as D (6 bases). CDR3 length: 14 residues. Germline-derived CDR1 and CDR2 are KGHSH and LQKENI. V gave up 7 bases and J gave up 3 bases, with 16 bases separating them. In DNA, the CDR3 is TGTGCCAGCTATCCCGGACAGCTTTTCTACGAGCAGTACTTC. Translating gives CASYPGQLFYEQYF.

The chain joins TRBV7-8 to TRBJ2-2, with a possible D match to TRBD2 (5 bases). The CDR3 is made up of 15 amino acids. The germline V gene encodes CDR1 SGHVS and CDR2 FQNEAQ. V was pared by 8 bases and J by 1 base, with 14 bases between. The CDR3 sequence is CASAGEALNTGELFF. CDR3 coding DNA: TGTGCCAGCGCGGGCGAGGCACTGAACACCGGGGAGCTGTTTTTT.

The CDR3 here is CASSLSLTGQGDTGELFF. The CDR3 nucleotides are TGTGCCAGCAGCCTGAGCTTGACCGGACAGGGAGACACCGGGGAGCTGTTTTTT. The rearrangement joins TRBV7-3 to TRBJ2-2; 8 positions agree with TRBD1. CDR3 length equals 18 residues. CDR1 and CDR2 from the germline V gene are SGHTA and FQGTGA. V lost 5 bases, J lost 3 bases, and 14 bases stayed unmatched.

The chain recombines TRBV6-6 with TRBJ2-2, with TRBD2 as a possible D gene (6 bases). V lost 5 bases to trimming and J lost 5 bases, with 18 bases between them. The germline gives CDR1 MNHNY, CDR2 SVGAGI (reference sequence). CDR3 length: 16 amino acids. The CDR3 coding sequence is TGTGCCAGCAGTCCCTTCCATCGGAGGGGAACCGGGGAGCTGTTTTTT. As protein: CASSPFHRRGTGELFF.

This clone was seen a few times. The chain carries TRBV7-9 and TRBJ1-6, with D maybe TRBD1 (5 bases). V was clipped by 1 base and J by 2 bases, with 9 bases between them. The germline V gene has CDR1 SEHNR and CDR2 FQNEAQ (reference sequence). The CDR3 totals 16 residues. CDR3 loop: CASSLEGPAYNSPLHF. The CDR3 coding sequence is TGTGCCAGCAGCTTAGAGGGGCCAGCCTATAATTCACCCCTCCACTTT.

V is TRBV29-1 and J is TRBJ2-2; D remains unclear. The CDR3 is made up of 14 amino acids. V was cut by 4 bases and J by 0 bases, with 9 bases left in between. Germline values: CDR1 SQVTM, CDR2 ANQGSEA. This CDR3 reads CSVGEPANTGELFF. CDR3 coding DNA: TGCAGCGTTGGTGAACCCGCGAACACCGGGGAGCTGTTTTTT.

The chain combines TRBV19 with TRBJ1-6, with D unclear. CDR3 length: 15 amino acids. Germline V gene data show CDR1 as LNHDA and CDR2 as SQIVND (reference sequence). Trimming took off 6 bases at V and 3 bases at J, with 12 bases between the two ends. CDR3 residues: CASSQSGDYNSPLHF. DNA of the CDR3: TGTGCCAGTAGCCAATCCGGGGACTATAATTCACCCCTCCACTTT.